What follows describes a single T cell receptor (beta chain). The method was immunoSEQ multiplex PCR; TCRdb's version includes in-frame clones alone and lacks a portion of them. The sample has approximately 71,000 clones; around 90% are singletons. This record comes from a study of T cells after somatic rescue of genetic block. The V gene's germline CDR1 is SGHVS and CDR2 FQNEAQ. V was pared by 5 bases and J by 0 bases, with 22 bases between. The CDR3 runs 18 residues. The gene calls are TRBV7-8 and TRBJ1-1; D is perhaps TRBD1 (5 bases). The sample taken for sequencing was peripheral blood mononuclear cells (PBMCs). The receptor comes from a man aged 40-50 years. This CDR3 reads CASSPSGSAGRMNTEAFF. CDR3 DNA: TGTGCCAGCAGCCCTAGCGGGTCCGCAGGGCGTATGAACACTGAAGCTTTCTTT. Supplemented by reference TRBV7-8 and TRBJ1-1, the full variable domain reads GAGVSQSPRYKVAKRGQDVALRCDPISGHVSLFWYQQALGQGPEFLTYFQNEAQLDKSGLPSDRFFAERPEGSVSTLKIQRTQQEDSAVYLCASSPSGSAGRMNTEAFFGQGTRLTVV.